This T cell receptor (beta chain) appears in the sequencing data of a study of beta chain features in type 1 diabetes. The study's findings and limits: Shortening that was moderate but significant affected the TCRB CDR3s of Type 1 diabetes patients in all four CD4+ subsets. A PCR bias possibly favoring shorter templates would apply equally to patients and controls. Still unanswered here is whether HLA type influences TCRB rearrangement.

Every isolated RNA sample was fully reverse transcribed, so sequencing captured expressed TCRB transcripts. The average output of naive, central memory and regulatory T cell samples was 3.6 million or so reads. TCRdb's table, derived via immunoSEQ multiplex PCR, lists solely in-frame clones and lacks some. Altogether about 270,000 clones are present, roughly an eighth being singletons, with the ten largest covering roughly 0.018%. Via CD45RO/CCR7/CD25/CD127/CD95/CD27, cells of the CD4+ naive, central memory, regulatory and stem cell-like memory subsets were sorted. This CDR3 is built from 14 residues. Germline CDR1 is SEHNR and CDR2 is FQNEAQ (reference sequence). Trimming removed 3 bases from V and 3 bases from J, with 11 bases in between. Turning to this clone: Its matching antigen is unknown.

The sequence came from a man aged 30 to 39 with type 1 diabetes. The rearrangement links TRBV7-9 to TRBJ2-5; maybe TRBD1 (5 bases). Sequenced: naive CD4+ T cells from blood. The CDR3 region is CASSFGHTKETQYF. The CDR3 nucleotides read TGTGCCAGCAGCTTCGGACACACAAAAGAGACCCAGTACTTC.